Listed below are T cell receptor beta chains from one sample, sequenced in a study of CD4+ T cells in melanoma. Only in-frame clones appear in the TCRdb table, and some are missing; sequencing was by immunoSEQ multiplex PCR. In the table there are about 140,000 clones, about 90% of which are singletons. All receptors derive from a human donor with melanoma. Each CDR3 is given with its conserved first and last residue. D genes are given only for firm matches. Clone sizes are given selectively: once, few, many, or a class where the clone is expanded.

d_gene	v_gene	j_gene	abundance	CDR3nt	CDR3aa
.	TRBV2	TRBJ2-1	.	TGTGCCAGCAGTGCCGGCAGGGGTGACTACAATGAGCAGTTCTTC	CASSAGRGDYNEQFF
.	TRBV18	TRBJ2-6	once	TGTGCCAGCTCACCGGGTACGGGTGTGACAGTTACTTCTGGGGCCAACGTCCTGACTTTC	CASSPGTGVTVTSGANVLTF
.	TRBV5-6	TRBJ1-1	few	TGTGCCAGCAGCTTGGGGGTGGGGAACACTGAAGCTTTCTTT	CASSLGVGNTEAFF
.	TRBV6-5	TRBJ1-2	.	TGTGCCAGCAGTCTATCCAGCGGGGTGGATGGCTACACCTTC	CASSLSSGVDGYTF
.	TRBV7-6	TRBJ2-1	.	TGTGCCAGCACCTCGGGGACCTACAATGAGCAGTTCTTC	CASTSGTYNEQFF
.	TRBV6-6	TRBJ1-5	.	TGTGCCACCGTGACAGTCTTCAATCAGCCCCAGCATTTT	CATVTVFNQPQHF
.	TRBV6-5	TRBJ2-2	.	TGTGCCAGCAGTTATCGGGGGCCCCACACCGGGGAGCTGTTTTTT	CASSYRGPHTGELFF
TRBD2	TRBV4-2	TRBJ2-5	few	TGTGCCAGCAGCCTAACAAATCGACGAGGACTAGCGGAGATGGAGACCCAGTACTTC	CASSLTNRRGLAEMETQYF
.	TRBV15	TRBJ2-1	.	TGTGCCGCGAATCTGGGGGGGCACAATGAGCAGTTCTTC	CAANLGGHNEQFF
TRBD1	TRBV9	TRBJ1-6	.	TGTGCCAGCAGCGAGGGACAGGGTTCACCCCTCCACTTT	CASSEGQGSPLHF
.	TRBV11-2	TRBJ2-2	.	TGTGCCAGCAGCCCTCGTTTGGGGTCGTTGAACACCGGGGAGCTGTTTTTT	CASSPRLGSLNTGELFF
.	TRBV5-1	TRBJ2-5	.	TGCGCCAGCAGCTTAGCTGGGTCTCAAGAGACCCAGTACTTC	CASSLAGSQETQYF
.	TRBV5-1	TRBJ1-1	.	TGCGCCAGCAGCTTGGTGGCAGGGGTGGATACTGAAGCTTTCTTT	CASSLVAGVDTEAFF
.	TRBV5-8	TRBJ1-2	.	TGTGCCAGCAGTGGGACGATTCCACCCTATGGCTACACCTTC	CASSGTIPPYGYTF
.	TRBV15	TRBJ1-4	few	TGTGCCACCAGCGGGAGACCACAGGAGAATGAAAAACTGTTTTTT	CATSGRPQENEKLFF
TRBD2	TRBV2	TRBJ2-3	.	TGTGCCAGTAGCGGGGAGAACACAGATACGCAGTATTTT	CASSGENTDTQYF
TRBD2	TRBV7-2	TRBJ2-2	.	TGTGCCAGCAGCTGGGGACTAGCGGGGGGTGGCGGGGAGCTGTTTTTT	CASSWGLAGGGGELFF
.	TRBV19	TRBJ2-5	.	TGTGCCAGTAGGGCGCGGGGTTTGGGAGTGTCCCAGTACTTC	CASRARGLGVSQYF
.	TRBV29-1	TRBJ1-1	.	TGCAGCGCCCCTGTCGGGGGTCCCAACACTGAAGCTTTCTTT	CSAPVGGPNTEAFF
.	TRBV29-1	TRBJ1-1	.	TGCAGCGTCCTAGGGACGGCGCTTAGCAACACTGAAGCTTTCTTT	CSVLGTALSNTEAFF
.	TRBV6-1	TRBJ1-1	.	TGTGCCAGCAGTGAACAGGGGTCAACTGAAGCTTTCTTT	CASSEQGSTEAFF
.	TRBV25-1	TRBJ1-6	.	TGTGCCAGCAGTGTGGGGGGAAGGTCACCCCTCCACTTT	CASSVGGRSPLHF
.	TRBV2	TRBJ2-5	.	TGTGCCAGCAGTGAAAGGCAGCTTCAAGAGACCCAGTACTTC	CASSERQLQETQYF
.	TRBV5-1	TRBJ2-1	.	TGCGCCAGCAGCCTACTTGGGGGCATATCCTACAATGAGCAGTTCTTC	CASSLLGGISYNEQFF
.	TRBV6-5	TRBJ2-5	.	TGTGCCAGCTCTAGCAGAGCAGAGACCCAGTACTTC	CASSSRAETQYF
.	TRBV11-2	TRBJ2-5	.	TGTGCCAGCAGCTTCGGAGTCGTCGGCAGCCAAGAGACCCAGTACTTC	CASSFGVVGSQETQYF
.	TRBV20-1	TRBJ1-1	.	TGCAGTGCTACAGGGAACACTGAAGCTTTCTTT	CSATGNTEAFF